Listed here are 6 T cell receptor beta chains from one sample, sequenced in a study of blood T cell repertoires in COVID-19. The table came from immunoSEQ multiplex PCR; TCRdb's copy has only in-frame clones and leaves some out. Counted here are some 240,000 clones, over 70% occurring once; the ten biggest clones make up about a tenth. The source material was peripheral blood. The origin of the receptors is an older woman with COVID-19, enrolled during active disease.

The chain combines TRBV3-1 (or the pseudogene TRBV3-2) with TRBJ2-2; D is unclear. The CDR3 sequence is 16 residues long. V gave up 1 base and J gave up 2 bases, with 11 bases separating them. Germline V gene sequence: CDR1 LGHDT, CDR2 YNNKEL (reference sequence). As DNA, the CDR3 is TGTGCCAGCAGCCAAGTGGCAGATTATAACACCGGGGAGCTGTTTTTT. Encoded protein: CASSQVADYNTGELFF.

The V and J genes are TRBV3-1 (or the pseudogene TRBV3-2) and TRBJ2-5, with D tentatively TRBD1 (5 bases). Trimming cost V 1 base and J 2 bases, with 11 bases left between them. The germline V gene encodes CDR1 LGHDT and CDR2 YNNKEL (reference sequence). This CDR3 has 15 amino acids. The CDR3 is CASSQASGYQETQYF. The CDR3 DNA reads TGTGCCAGCAGCCAAGCTTCAGGGTATCAAGAGACCCAGTACTTC.

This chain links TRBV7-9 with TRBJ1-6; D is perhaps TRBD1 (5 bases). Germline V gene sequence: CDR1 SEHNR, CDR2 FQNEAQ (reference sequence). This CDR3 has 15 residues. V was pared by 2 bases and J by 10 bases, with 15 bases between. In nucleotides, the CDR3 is TGTGCCAGCAGCTTAATATCGGGGGAAAGATCACCCCTCCACTTT. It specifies CASSLISGERSPLHF.

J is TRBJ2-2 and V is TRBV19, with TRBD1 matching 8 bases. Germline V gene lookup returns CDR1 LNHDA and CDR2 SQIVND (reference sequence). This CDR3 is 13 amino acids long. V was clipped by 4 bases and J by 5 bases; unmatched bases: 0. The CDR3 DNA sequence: TGTGCCAGTAGTAGACAGGGGACCGGGGAGCTGTTTTTT. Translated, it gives CASSRQGTGELFF.

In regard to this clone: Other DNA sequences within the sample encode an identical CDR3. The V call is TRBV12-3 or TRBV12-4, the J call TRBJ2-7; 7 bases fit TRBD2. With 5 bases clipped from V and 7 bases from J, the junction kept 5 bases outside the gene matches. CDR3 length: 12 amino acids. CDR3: CASSRPGGEQYF. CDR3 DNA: TGTGCCAGCAGTAGACCCGGGGGGGAGCAGTACTTC.

The CDR3 sequence is CASSLSTSGFIEAFF. Here the CDR3 DNA reads TGTGCCAGCAGCTTGTCGACTTCAGGGTTTATTGAAGCTTTCTTT. The chain combines TRBV5-5 with TRBJ1-1; a weak D match, TRBD1 (5 bases). The V gene's germline CDR1 is SGHKS and CDR2 YYEKEE (reference sequence). This CDR3 region has 15 residues. Trimming shortened V by 1 base and J by 7 bases, and 17 bases separated the two germline ends.